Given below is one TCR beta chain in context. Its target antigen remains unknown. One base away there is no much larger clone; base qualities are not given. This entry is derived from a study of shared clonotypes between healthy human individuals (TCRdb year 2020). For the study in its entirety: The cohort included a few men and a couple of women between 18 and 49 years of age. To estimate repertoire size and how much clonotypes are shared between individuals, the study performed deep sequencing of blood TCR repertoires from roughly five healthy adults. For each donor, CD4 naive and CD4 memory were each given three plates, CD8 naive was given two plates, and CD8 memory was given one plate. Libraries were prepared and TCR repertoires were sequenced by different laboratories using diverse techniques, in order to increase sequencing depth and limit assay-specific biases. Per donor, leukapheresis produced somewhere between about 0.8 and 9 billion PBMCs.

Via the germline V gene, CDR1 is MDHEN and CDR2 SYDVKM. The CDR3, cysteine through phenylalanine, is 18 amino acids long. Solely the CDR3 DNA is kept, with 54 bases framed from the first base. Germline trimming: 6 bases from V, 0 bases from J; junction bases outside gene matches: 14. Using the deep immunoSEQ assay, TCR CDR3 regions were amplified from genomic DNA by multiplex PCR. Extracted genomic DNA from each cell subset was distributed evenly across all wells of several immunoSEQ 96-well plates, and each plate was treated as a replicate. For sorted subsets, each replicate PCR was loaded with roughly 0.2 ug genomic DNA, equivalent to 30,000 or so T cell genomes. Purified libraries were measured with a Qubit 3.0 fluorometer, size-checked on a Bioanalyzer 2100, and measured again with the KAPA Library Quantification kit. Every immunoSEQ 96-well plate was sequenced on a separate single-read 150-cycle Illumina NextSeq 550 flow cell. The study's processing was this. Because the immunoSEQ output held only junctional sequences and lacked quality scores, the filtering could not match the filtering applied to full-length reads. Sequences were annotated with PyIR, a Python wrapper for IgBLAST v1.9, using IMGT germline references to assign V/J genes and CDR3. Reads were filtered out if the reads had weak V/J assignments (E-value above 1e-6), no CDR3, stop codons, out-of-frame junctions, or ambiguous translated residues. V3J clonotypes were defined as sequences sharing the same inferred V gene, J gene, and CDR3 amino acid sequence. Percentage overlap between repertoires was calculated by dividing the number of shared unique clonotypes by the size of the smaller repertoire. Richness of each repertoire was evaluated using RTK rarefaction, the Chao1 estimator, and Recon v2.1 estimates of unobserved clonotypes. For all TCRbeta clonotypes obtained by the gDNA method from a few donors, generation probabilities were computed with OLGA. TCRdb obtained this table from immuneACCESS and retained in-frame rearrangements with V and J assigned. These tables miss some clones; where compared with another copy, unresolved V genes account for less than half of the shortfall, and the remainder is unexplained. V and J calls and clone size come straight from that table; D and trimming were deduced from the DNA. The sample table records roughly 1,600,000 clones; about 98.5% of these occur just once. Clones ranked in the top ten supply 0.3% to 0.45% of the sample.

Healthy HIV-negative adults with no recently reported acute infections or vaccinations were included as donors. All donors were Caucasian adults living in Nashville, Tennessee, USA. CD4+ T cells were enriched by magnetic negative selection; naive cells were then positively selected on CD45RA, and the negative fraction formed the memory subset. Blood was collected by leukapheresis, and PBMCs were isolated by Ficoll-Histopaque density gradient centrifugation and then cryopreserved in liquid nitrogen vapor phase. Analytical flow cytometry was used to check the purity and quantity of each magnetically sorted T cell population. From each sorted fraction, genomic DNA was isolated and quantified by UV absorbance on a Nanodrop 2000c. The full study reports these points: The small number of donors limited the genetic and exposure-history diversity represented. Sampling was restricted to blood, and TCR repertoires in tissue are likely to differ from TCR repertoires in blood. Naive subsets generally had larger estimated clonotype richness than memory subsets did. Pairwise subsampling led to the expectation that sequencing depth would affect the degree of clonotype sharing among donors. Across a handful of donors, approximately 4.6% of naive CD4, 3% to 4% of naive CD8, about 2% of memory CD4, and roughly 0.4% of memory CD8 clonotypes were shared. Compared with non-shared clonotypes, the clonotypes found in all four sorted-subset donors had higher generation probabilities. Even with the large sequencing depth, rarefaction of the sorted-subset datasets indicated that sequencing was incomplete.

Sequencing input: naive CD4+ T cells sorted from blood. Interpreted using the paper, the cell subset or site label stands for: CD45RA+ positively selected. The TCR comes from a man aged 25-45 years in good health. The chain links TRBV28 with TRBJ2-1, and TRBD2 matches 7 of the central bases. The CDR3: CASSLSPLRGSSYNEQFF. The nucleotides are TGTGCCAGCAGCCTATCCCCTTTGCGGGGGAGCTCCTACAATGAGCAGTTCTTC.